These 18 T cell receptor beta chains share one sample of origin, sequenced in a study of T-cell reconstitution after alpha-beta-depleted transplantation in children. Preparation of the TCRbeta library was carried out with unique molecular identifiers. TCRdb re-called the PCR reads with MiXCR, one entry per CDR3 protein. Of some 240,000 distinct CDR3 sequences in the sample, approximately 9.7% were seen once. Sequences were derived from PBMCs from the stem cell graft donor, sampled from the stem cell graft. The receptor source for this set is a human donor who donated a stem cell graft to a child with SCID.

This clonotype was recorded many times. The rearrangement links TRBV3-1 to TRBJ2-2; maybe TRBD2 (6 bases). Germline CDR1 reads LGHDT; CDR2 reads YNNKEL (reference sequence). The CDR3 sequence is 17 residues long. V gave up 1 base and J gave up 7 bases, with 19 bases separating them. The CDR3 DNA sequence: TGTGCCAGCAGCCAAGGAGCAGCGGGCTACCAACACGGGGAGCTGTTTTTT. This codes for CASSQGAAGYQHGELFF. Supplemented by reference TRBV3-1 and TRBJ2-2, the full variable domain reads DTAVSQTPKYLVTQMGNDKSIKCEQNLGHDTMYWYKQDSKKFLKIMFSYNNKELIINETVPNRFSPKSPDKAHLNLHINSLELGDSAVYFCASSQGAAGYQHGELFFGEGSRLTVL.

A few counts support this clonotype. The V call is TRBV20-1, the J call TRBJ1-6; the D is unclear. The CDR3 totals 13 residues. Per the germline V gene, CDR1 is DFQATT and CDR2 is SNEGSKA (reference sequence). V gave up 0 bases and J gave up 9 bases, with 9 bases separating them. This CDR3 is CSARESEGSPLHF. The CDR3 DNA reads TGCAGTGCTAGAGAATCGGAGGGTTCACCCCTCCACTTT.

This clonotype was seen a handful of times. V and J are TRBV6-4 and TRBJ2-3, with TRBD2 matching 7 bases. V gave up 5 bases and J gave up 0 bases; unmatched junction bases: 5. The germline gives CDR1 MRHNA, CDR2 SNTAGT. The CDR3 spans 15 residues. As DNA, the CDR3 is TGTGCCAGCAGTCTCGACGGGGGGAGCACAGATACGCAGTATTTT. This codes for CASSLDGGSTDTQYF.

This clonotype appeared many times. The chain couples TRBV15 to TRBJ1-5; unclear D gene. Per the germline V gene, CDR1 is LNHNV and CDR2 is YYDKDF (reference sequence). The CDR3 sequence is 13 residues long. Trimming took off 3 bases at V and 5 bases at J, with 8 bases between the two ends. CDR3 loop: CATSSGVYQPQHF. CDR3 nucleotides: TGTGCCACCAGCAGTGGTGTATATCAGCCCCAGCATTTT. The full variable domain, its missing parts supplied by reference TRBV15 and TRBJ1-5, is DAMVIQNPRYQVTQFGKPVTLSCSQTLNHNVMYWYQQKSSQAPKLLFHYYDKDFNNEADTPDNFQSRRPNTSFCFLDIRSPGLGDTAMYLCATSSGVYQPQHFGDGTRLSIL.

This clonotype showed up many times. The chain uses TRBV6-5 and TRBJ1-1; maybe TRBD1 (6 bases). V lost 0 bases to trimming and J lost 1 base, with 9 bases between them. The CDR3 length is 15 residues. In germline, CDR1 is MNHEY, CDR2 SVGAGI. CDR3 DNA sequence: TGTGCCAGCAGTTACTCGGGGGGCTGGAACACTGAAGCTTTCTTT. Translated, it gives CASSYSGGWNTEAFF.

This clonotype appeared many times. J is TRBJ2-7 and V is TRBV5-6; a weak D match, TRBD1 (6 bases). Trimming took 4 bases from V and 0 from J, leaving 14 bases between them. Germline lookup yields CDR1 SGHDT and CDR2 YYEEEE. The CDR3 runs to 15 residues. The DNA of the CDR3 is TGTGCCAGCAGCCCACCGGACAGTTTCTCCTACGAGCAGTACTTC. This translates into CASSPPDSFSYEQYF.

This clonotype was seen at least ten times. This chain links TRBV7-9 with TRBJ1-1; no clear D. Per germline, CDR1 SEHNR and CDR2 FQNEAQ (reference sequence). This CDR3 is built from 13 residues. Trimming pared 5 bases from V and 0 bases from J, leaving 7 bases between. The CDR3 here is CASSTTVNTEAFF. In DNA form, the CDR3 reads TGTGCCAGCAGCACTACAGTGAACACTGAAGCTTTCTTT.

CDR3 sequence: CASSIGHGGSPLTYEQYF. The CDR3 DNA follows: TGTGCCAGTAGTATTGGACATGGGGGGAGTCCTCTTACCTACGAGCAGTACTTC. The V and J genes are TRBV19 and TRBJ2-7; TRBD2 might be the D (6 bases). Per germline, CDR1 LNHDA and CDR2 SQIVND (reference sequence). The V end was cut by 3 bases, the J end by 2 bases, with 23 bases between. This CDR3 has 18 amino acids.

This clonotype appeared many times. This chain connects TRBV12-3 or TRBV12-4 to TRBJ1-1, with TRBD1 as a possible D gene (5 bases). V lost 6 bases to trimming and J lost 5 bases, with 16 bases between them. This CDR3 has 14 residues. CDR3: CASRIGTVGTEAFF. CDR3 coding DNA: TGTGCCAGCAGGATCGGGACGGTAGGAACTGAAGCTTTCTTT.

This chain links TRBV5-5 with TRBJ1-2; tentatively, D is TRBD1 (5 bases). The ends were cut back, 2 bases at V and 4 bases at J, with 15 bases in the middle. The V gene's germline CDR1 is SGHKS and CDR2 YYEKEE (reference sequence). CDR3 length: 15 residues. The DNA for the CDR3 is TGTGCCAGCAGCTTTGGCGCAGGGCCGACCTATGGCTACACCTTC. Amino acids: CASSFGAGPTYGYTF.

This clonotype was counted a few times. V is TRBV4-3 and J is TRBJ2-2; tentative D call: TRBD1 (5 bases). This CDR3 is 17 amino acids long. The germline CDR1 and CDR2 sequences are LGHNA and YSLEER. The V and J ends lost 1 base and 2 bases respectively, with 14 bases between them. CDR3 sequence: CASSQALGPRNTGELFF. The CDR3, as DNA: TGCGCCAGCAGCCAAGCTCTGGGGCCGCGAAACACCGGGGAGCTGTTTTTT.

This clonotype was counted ten times or more. This rearrangement joins TRBV5-1 to TRBJ2-7, with D hard to call. The CDR3 sequence is 15 residues long. The germline V and J ends were trimmed by 7 bases and 5 bases, with 22 bases remaining between them. The germline gives CDR1 SGHRS, CDR2 YFSETQ. CDR3 sequence reads: CASDLGLVGIHEQYF. The CDR3 DNA follows: TGCGCCAGCGACCTGGGGTTGGTCGGAATCCACGAGCAGTACTTC.

In its sample, this clonotype was seen many times. CDR3 amino acids: CASLARGQTGELFF. The CDR3 DNA reads as TGTGCCAGCCTGGCGAGGGGGCAAACCGGGGAGCTGTTTTTT. The gene calls are TRBV6-1 and TRBJ2-2; TRBD1 matches at 7 bases. In germline, CDR1 is MNHNS, CDR2 SASEGT. This CDR3 comprises 14 residues. The V and J ends lost 8 bases and 5 bases, in that order; junction bases with no gene match: 8.

This clonotype was detected ten times or more. The chain couples TRBV7-9 to TRBJ1-1; unclear D gene. Trimming stripped 5 bases from V and 5 bases from J, with 9 bases between. Per germline, CDR1 SEHNR and CDR2 FQNEAQ (reference sequence). This CDR3 spans 12 amino acids. CDR3 amino acids: CASSPIGTEAFF. In DNA, the CDR3 is TGTGCCAGCAGCCCCATAGGGACTGAAGCTTTCTTT.

This clonotype was counted ten times or more. V is TRBV3-1 and J is TRBJ2-3; 9 bases fit TRBD1. The CDR3 extends over 16 amino acids. J was trimmed by 2 bases and V by 3 bases; bases with no gene match: 6. The germline CDR1 and CDR2 sequences are LGHDT and YNNKEL (reference sequence). Here the CDR3 DNA reads TGTGCCAGCAGCCAGGCCGGGACAGGGACCACAGATACGCAGTATTTT. It specifies CASSQAGTGTTDTQYF.

The sample holds many counts of this clonotype. V usage is TRBV6-1 and J usage is TRBJ2-3; 12 bases match TRBD2. V dropped 7 bases and J dropped 5; count of bases not matched to a gene: 7. This CDR3 spans 15 amino acids. CDR1 is MNHNS and CDR2 is SASEGT in the germline V gene. Here the CDR3 DNA reads TGTGCCAGCACCCCCCTAGCGGGGGGGCGAGATACGCAGTATTTT. Its translation: CASTPLAGGRDTQYF.

The sample holds many counts of this clonotype. This chain connects TRBV11-2 to TRBJ1-1; tentatively, D is TRBD1 (5 bases). Trimming pared 5 bases from V and 2 bases from J, leaving 12 bases between. CDR1 SGHAT and CDR2 FQNNGV come from the germline V gene. The CDR3 consists of 14 residues. The CDR3 here is CASSPRDYNTEAFF. CDR3 DNA sequence: TGTGCCAGCAGCCCCCGGGACTACAACACTGAAGCTTTCTTT.

This clonotype was detected ten times or more. The chain links TRBV12-3 or TRBV12-4 to TRBJ2-1, with 8 bases identical to TRBD2. The CDR3 sequence is 14 residues long. With 5 bases clipped from V and 6 bases from J, the junction kept 6 bases outside the gene matches. CDR3 region: CASSTDRGGNEQFF. In nucleotides, the CDR3 is TGTGCCAGCAGTACTGACCGGGGGGGCAATGAGCAGTTCTTC.